These 15 T cell receptor beta chains originate from one sample sequenced in a study of shared clonotypes between healthy human individuals. The protocol was immunoSEQ multiplex PCR, while the TCRdb copy is restricted to in-frame clones and leaves out a portion. Seen here are some 1 million clones, roughly 75% observed once, and the top ten hold about 1.5%. Sequencing was carried out using memory CD4+ T cells sorted from blood. Described subset: CD45RA-negative fraction. The receptors were gathered from a man between 18 and 35 years old in good health.

V usage is TRBV6-6 and J usage is TRBJ2-7; tentative D call: TRBD2 (5 bases). This CDR3 is 11 amino acids long. Germline CDR1 MNHNY, CDR2 SVGAGI (reference sequence). The V and J ends lost 2 bases and 7 bases respectively, with 6 bases between them. Here the CDR3 DNA reads TGTGCCAGCAGTTACGAGGGAGAGCAGTACTTC. It translates to CASSYEGEQYF.

The V and J genes are TRBV27 and TRBJ2-2; D is unresolved. V lost 2 bases to trimming and J lost 5 bases, with 12 bases between them. Germline-derived CDR1 and CDR2 are MNHEY and SMNVEV (reference sequence). The CDR3 is 15 amino acids. CDR3 nucleotide sequence: TGTGCCAGCAGTTTAGATCGTGCGAGGACCGGGGAGCTGTTTTTT. Translating gives CASSLDRARTGELFF.

This chain joins TRBV2 and TRBJ1-1; D is uncertain. The CDR3 is 11 amino acids. Trimming shortened V by 4 bases and J by 6 bases, and 6 bases separated the two germline ends. Germline CDR1 reads SNHLY; CDR2 reads FYNNEI. The DNA for the CDR3 is TGTGCCAGCAGTGTCTTCTCTGAAGCTTTCTTT. This gives the protein CASSVFSEAFF.

This chain joins TRBV29-1 and TRBJ2-7, with TRBD2 matching 8 bases. CDR3 length: 12 amino acids. After removal of 6 bases from V and 5 bases from J, the junction contained 6 bases not matched to a gene. Germline V gives CDR1 SQVTM, CDR2 ANQGSEA. In DNA, the CDR3 is TGCAGCGTGCGGGGGGCGCGAGACGAGCAGTACTTC. It codes for CSVRGARDEQYF.

The rearrangement uses TRBV9 and TRBJ1-5; D not certain. The V gene's germline CDR1 is SGDLS and CDR2 YYNGEE. The V and J ends lost 2 bases and 2 bases respectively, with 11 bases between them. CDR3 length equals 15 residues. The CDR3 loop is CASSVGLQGNQPQHF. The DNA of the CDR3 is TGTGCCAGCAGCGTGGGCCTCCAAGGCAATCAGCCCCAGCATTTT.

As regards this clone: Other DNA sequences in this specimen translate into the identical CDR3. V gene TRBV7-9 combines with J gene TRBJ2-2, with unresolved D. The CDR3 loop spans 13 amino acids. V was trimmed by 3 bases and J by 2 bases, leaving 4 bases between them. Per germline, CDR1 SEHNR and CDR2 FQNEAQ (reference sequence). CDR3 bases: TGTGCCAGCAGCTTCAGTAACACCGGGGAGCTGTTTTTT. Encoded protein: CASSFSNTGELFF. Looking up the rest from reference TRBV7-9 and TRBJ2-2 gives the full variable domain: DTGVSQNPRHKITKRGQNVTFRCDPISEHNRLYWYRQTLGQGPEFLTYFQNEAQLEKSRLLSDRFSAERPKGSFSTLEIQRTEQGDSAMYLCASSFSNTGELFFGEGSRLTVL.

The chain links TRBV15 to TRBJ2-1; tentative D call: TRBD1 (5 bases). V was shortened by 1 base and J by 5 bases, with 12 bases between the two germline ends. The CDR3 runs 15 residues. Germline CDR1 is LNHNV and CDR2 is YYDKDF (reference sequence). CDR3 bases: TGTGCCACCAGCAGAGCGGCTAGGGGAAACAATGAGCAGTTCTTC. Translation: CATSRAARGNNEQFF.

The CDR3 is CASSIYRGGDYGYTF. In nucleotides, the CDR3 is TGTGCCAGCAGTATATACAGGGGAGGGGACTATGGCTACACCTTC. This sequence joins TRBV6-1 and TRBJ1-2; 7 nucleotides match TRBD1. The junction had 9 bases not matched to a gene; V was cut back by 5 bases and J by 3 bases. CDR3 length: 15 residues. Germline V gene lookup returns CDR1 MNHNS and CDR2 SASEGT.

In this sample, this clone turned up many times. This chain joins TRBV27 and TRBJ1-2; 8 bases are a match to TRBD1. Germline V gene data show CDR1 as MNHEY and CDR2 as SMNVEV (reference sequence). V was clipped by 6 bases and J by 8 bases; unmatched bases: 17. The CDR3 consists of 16 residues. DNA of the CDR3: TGTGCCAGCAGGAAGACAGGGGATCTTCGACCGGGGGGCTACACCTTC. It is translated as CASRKTGDLRPGGYTF.

CDR3 bases: TGTGCCAGCAGTTTATCGTTCGGACCGAACACCGGGGAGCTGTTTTTT. Translated: CASSLSFGPNTGELFF. The chain combines TRBV27 with TRBJ2-2, with no clear D. The CDR3 has 16 amino acids. Germline V gene sequence: CDR1 MNHEY, CDR2 SMNVEV (reference sequence). V was trimmed by 0 bases and J by 0 bases, leaving 8 bases between them.

This clone was seen just once. DNA of the CDR3: TGTGCCAGCAGCGTAGAGGAAGGCGGAGCCTACTACGAGCAGTACTTC. This codes for CASSVEEGGAYYEQYF. The chain joins TRBV9 to TRBJ2-7; D remains ambiguous. The CDR3 sequence is 16 residues long. Germline V CDR1 and CDR2: SGDLS, YYNGEE. The V gene lost 0 bases and the J gene lost 3 bases, with 16 bases spanning the gap.

In nucleotides, the CDR3 is TGTGCCAGTAGTCTCCGTTCGGGTCGCCACGATACGCAGTATTTT. Its protein is CASSLRSGRHDTQYF. The chain recombines TRBV19 with TRBJ2-3; D is uncertain. Trimming shortened V by 5 bases and J by 6 bases, and 18 bases separated the two germline ends. CDR1 LNHDA and CDR2 SQIVND come from the germline V gene (reference sequence). The CDR3 is 15 residues long.

The chain carries TRBV18 and TRBJ1-1, with TRBD1 matching over 8 bases. The CDR3 contains 13 residues. The trim removed 3 bases at V and 8 bases at J, leaving 5 bases unmatched. CDR1 is KGHSH and CDR2 is LQKENI in the germline V gene. CDR3 residues: CASSPPGQVEAFF. CDR3 DNA: TGTGCCAGCTCACCCCCGGGACAGGTCGAAGCTTTCTTT.

This clone was counted once. The chain carries TRBV7-9 and TRBJ1-6, with D perhaps TRBD1 (6 bases). Deletions cut 5 bases from V and 14 bases from J, with 16 bases between. From germline, CDR1 is SEHNR and CDR2 FQNEAQ (reference sequence). This CDR3 is built from 13 residues. CDR3 sequence reads: CASSMTGPGALHF. CDR3 nucleotides: TGTGCCAGCAGCATGACAGGCCCCGGGGCCCTCCACTTT. The whole variable domain, remainder taken from reference TRBV7-9 and TRBJ1-6, is DTGVSQNPRHKITKRGQNVTFRCDPISEHNRLYWYRQTLGQGPEFLTYFQNEAQLEKSRLLSDRFSAERPKGSFSTLEIQRTEQGDSAMYLCASSMTGPGALHFGNGTRLTVT.

The chain links TRBV7-2 to TRBJ2-1; TRBD2 matches at 10 bases. Germline CDR1 is SGHTA and CDR2 is FQGNSA. The V gene end was trimmed by 5 bases and the J gene end by 5 bases; junction bases not matched to a gene: 6. The CDR3 is 15 amino acids. In nucleotides, the CDR3 is TGTGCCAGCAGCACACCCACTAGCGGGAACAATGAGCAGTTCTTC. It translates to CASSTPTSGNNEQFF.